This TCR beta chain was sequenced for a study of blood T cell repertoires in COVID-19. Libraries were prepared by immunoSEQ multiplex PCR; TCRdb keeps only in-frame clonotypes and omits some of them. The sample includes fewer than 200,000 clones, 83% seen only once; the top ten take 3.6%. The germline V gene has CDR1 SGHNT and CDR2 YYREEE (reference sequence). This CDR3 spans 14 amino acids. V was pared by 0 bases and J by 8 bases, with 5 bases of the junction left unmatched. The source material was PBMCs or T cells enriched from blood (not recorded which). This chain joins TRBV5-4 and TRBJ1-2; TRBD1 aligns across 9 bases. This clonotype was sampled from a woman between 50 and 59 years old in a cohort exposed to, infected with or recovered from COVID-19 (not recorded which). CDR3 DNA sequence: TGTGCCAGCAGCTTGGTGGGACAGGGAGGGGGCTACACCTTC. Translating it yields CASSLVGQGGGYTF.